This T cell receptor (beta chain) was observed in a study of blood T cell repertoires in COVID-19. For the study at large: Specimens from acute and convalescent COVID-19 originated in the United States, Italy and Spain. PBMCs, B-cell-depleted T cells, or T cells provided the cDNA or gDNA that made up the material.

Original data processing: It was from reference gene primer amplification that nucleated cell counts were estimated. Data came from immunoSEQ multiplex PCR; TCRdb stores just in-frame clones and leaves some out. That table gives V, J and clone size, and the DNA gave D and trimming. The table shows around 97,000 clones, with 75% to 90% occurring only once. The germline V gene has CDR1 MNHEY and CDR2 SVGAGI. V lost 6 bases and J lost 0, with 9 bases in between. This CDR3 has 14 residues. The receptor was isolated from a human donor in a cohort sampled during active COVID-19. The chain has TRBV6-5 and TRBJ1-3; perhaps TRBD1 as D (5 bases). The sample taken for sequencing was peripheral blood. The DNA for the CDR3 is TGTGCCAGCAGAGATCAGGGCTCTGGAAACACCATATATTTT. Its protein product is CASRDQGSGNTIYF.